The 8 T cell receptor beta chains below come from one sample, sequenced in a study of regulatory T cells in long-lasting Graves disease. The authors built TCR beta libraries using iRepertoire HTBI primers and Arm-PCR of CDR3 regions. A single record per CDR3 protein comes from TCRdb applying MiXCR to the multiplex PCR reads. The top ten hold roughly a sixth of the sample, which has about 440,000 distinct CDR3 sequences, about 15% seen once. Time point in this sample: newly diagnosed GD, antithyroid drugs for less than 3 months. Researchers made the TCR library from RNA that was extracted from PBMCs. Separately, the same data were catalogued under a study of T cells in Graves' hyperthyroidism and ophthalmopathy.

The material was peripheral blood mononuclear cells (PBMCs), obtained at new diagnosis, from a patient treated with antithyroid drugs. All receptors derive from a woman in her 30s with Graves disease.

This clonotype was detected ten times or more. V gene TRBV20-1 combines with J gene TRBJ2-7; possible D gene TRBD1, 5 bases. With 3 bases removed from V and 0 bases from J, the gap between germline ends came to 12 bases. The germline V gene encodes CDR1 DFQATT and CDR2 SNEGSKA (reference sequence). This CDR3 is built from 14 residues. CDR3 region: CSASGAVSSYEQYF. The DNA of the CDR3 is TGCAGTGCTAGTGGGGCCGTAAGCTCCTACGAGCAGTACTTC.

This clonotype was counted at least ten times. This chain uses TRBV12-3 or TRBV12-4 with TRBJ2-1, with TRBD2 as a possible D gene (8 bases). V was trimmed by 6 bases and J by 6 bases, leaving 18 bases between them. CDR3 size: 15 residues. CDR3 bases: TGTGCCAGCAGCCGGGGACAGAGCGGGAGCAATGAGCAGTTCTTC. It codes for CASSRGQSGSNEQFF.

This clonotype was seen a few times. A much bigger clone sits one base away, suggesting this may be a read error. The chain has TRBV28 and TRBJ2-1, with 11 bases fitting TRBD2. The CDR3 consists of 17 residues. Germline lookup yields CDR1 MDHEN and CDR2 SYDVKM. Trimming took 5 bases from V and 7 from J; bases not matched to a gene: 13. CDR3 in DNA: TGTGCCAGCAGTCCCGCTCGACTAGCGGGATCGTTAAATGAGCAGTTCTTC. Encoded protein: CASSPARLAGSLNEQFF.

This clonotype was seen many times. This chain uses TRBV6-1 with TRBJ2-5, with 7 bases identical to TRBD1. V lost 6 bases, J lost 3 bases, and 10 bases stayed unmatched. This CDR3 contains 15 residues. The germline V gene has CDR1 MNHNS and CDR2 SASEGT. For the CDR3, the DNA is TGTGCCAGCAGGGATGGACAGGATCCTAAAGAGACCCAGTACTTC. This gives the protein CASRDGQDPKETQYF.

This clonotype showed up just a few times. The CDR3 DNA sequence: TGTGCCAGCAACATCGGGCCTGCCGGAAAGACCCAGTACTTC. This codes for CASNIGPAGKTQYF. The chain has TRBV28 and TRBJ2-5, with D hard to call. Trimming left V 7 bases short and J 6 bases short, with 18 bases between. Germline CDR1 MDHEN, CDR2 SYDVKM. This CDR3 region has 14 residues.

This clonotype occurred many times. This chain uses TRBV30 with TRBJ1-5; unclear D gene. CDR1 GTSNPN and CDR2 SVGIG come from the germline V gene (reference sequence). This CDR3 has 11 residues. The V gene lost 3 bases and the J gene lost 11 bases, with 11 bases spanning the gap. CDR3 amino acids: CAWSSGGAQHF. The CDR3 nucleotides read TGTGCCTGGAGCTCTGGTGGGGCCCAGCATTTT.

This clonotype was counted a single time. V and J are TRBV28 and TRBJ2-3, with D possibly being TRBD1 or TRBD2 (7 bases each). The CDR3 has 17 amino acids. Trimming removed 5 bases at V and 5 bases at J, with 23 bases between. Germline values: CDR1 MDHEN, CDR2 SYDVKM. The CDR3 here is CASSPSPWEGAIDTQYF. Written as DNA, the CDR3 is TGTGCCAGCAGTCCCTCTCCCTGGGAGGGGGCAATAGATACGCAGTATTTT.

This clonotype appeared many times. This chain links TRBV13 with TRBJ2-5; perhaps D is TRBD1 or TRBD2 (5 bases each). The V end was cut by 4 bases, the J end by 5 bases, with 20 bases between. This CDR3 comprises 16 residues. CDR1 PRHDT and CDR2 FYEKMQ come from the germline V gene (reference sequence). CDR3 in amino acids: CASSSGTAGFKETQYF. As DNA, the CDR3 is TGTGCCAGCAGCTCCGGGACGGCGGGTTTTAAGGAGACCCAGTACTTC.